The 19 T cell receptor beta chains given below trace back to one sample, sequenced in a study of T-cell memory formation after mild COVID-19. TCRdb reprocessed the 5' RACE reads with MiXCR, giving one entry per CDR3 protein. The table includes roughly 190,000 distinct CDR3 sequences, under 12% detected once. Sequenced input: PBMCs or a T cell subset sorted from them (not recorded which). The origin of the receptors is a man between 18 and 35 years old who had mild COVID-19 (a few samples of this study predate the infection). Cell type and time point are not known.

This clonotype was detected many times. The CDR3, as DNA: TGTGCCAGCAGCAAACGGGGGGGCGCAAACTATGGCTACACCTTC. This sequence encodes CASSKRGGANYGYTF. This chain joins TRBV21-1 and TRBJ1-2. TRBV21-1 counts as a pseudogene. The CDR3 is 15 amino acids.

The V gene is TRBV19, the J gene TRBJ2-7; no reliable D call. Germline V lookup: CDR1 LNHDA, CDR2 SQIVND (reference sequence). The ends were cut back, 0 bases at V and 2 bases at J, with 11 bases in the middle. The CDR3 is 15 amino acids. The CDR3 region has the DNA TGTGCCAGTAGTATAGAGGGCCTACCTACCTACGAGCAGTACTTC. Its translation is CASSIEGLPTYEQYF.

The rearrangement uses TRBV25-1 and TRBJ1-2, with 9 bases matching TRBD1. The CDR3 spans 16 residues. V lost 0 bases, J lost 6 bases, and 8 bases stayed unmatched. From germline, CDR1 is MGHDK and CDR2 SYGVNS. CDR3 DNA sequence: TGTGCCAGCAGTGAATATCAAGTCGGGACAGGGAATGGCTACACCTTC. This gives the protein CASSEYQVGTGNGYTF.

The chain combines TRBV20-1 with TRBJ1-1, with unresolved D. Trimming shortened V by 6 bases and J by 0 bases, and 11 bases separated the two germline ends. Germline V gene sequence: CDR1 DFQATT, CDR2 SNEGSKA (reference sequence). The length of the CDR3 is 13 residues. In nucleotides, the CDR3 is TGCAGTGCCGTCCGGGAGATGAACACTGAAGCTTTCTTT. Its protein product is CSAVREMNTEAFF.

The sample holds a few counts of this clonotype. The gene calls are TRBV7-2 and TRBJ2-3, with a weak D call TRBD2 (5 bases). V was shortened by 7 bases and J by 3 bases, with 14 bases between the two germline ends. There are 14 residues in the CDR3. CDR1 SGHTA and CDR2 FQGNSA come from the germline V gene. As DNA, the CDR3 is TGTGCCAGCATCCCGGGGAGCCATACAGATACGCAGTATTTT. This codes for CASIPGSHTDTQYF.

This clonotype was observed a handful of times. The chain is built from TRBV12-3 or TRBV12-4 and TRBJ1-5, with D uncertain. There are 14 residues in the CDR3. V was cut by 6 bases and J by 3 bases, with 12 bases left in between. The chain's CDR3 is CASSSTAFNQPQHF. The DNA of the CDR3 is TGTGCCAGCAGCTCCACAGCCTTCAATCAGCCCCAGCATTTT.

Many counts were recorded for this clonotype. This chain joins TRBV6-6 and TRBJ1-1, with D possibly matching TRBD1 (5 bases). Trimming shortened V by 6 bases and J by 4 bases, and 15 bases separated the two germline ends. The V gene's germline CDR1 is MNHNY and CDR2 SVGAGI (reference sequence). The CDR3 spans 14 residues. CDR3 nucleotides: TGTGCCAGCAGACGACCAGGGTTCGGCACTGAAGCTTTCTTT. Translation: CASRRPGFGTEAFF.

This clonotype appeared a few times. The chain carries TRBV4-2 and TRBJ1-2, with 10 nucleotides matching TRBD1. V was pared by 3 bases and J by 9 bases, with 10 bases of the junction left unmatched. The CDR3 spans 15 residues. The germline V gene encodes CDR1 LGHNA and CDR2 YNFKEQ. In DNA, the CDR3 is TGTGCCAGCAGCCAGGGACAGGGGACCTCGCTGAGCTACACCTTC. It translates to CASSQGQGTSLSYTF.

The rearrangement links TRBV7-2 to TRBJ2-5, with 9 bases lining up with TRBD2. The CDR3 spans 15 residues. The V segment lost 0 bases and the J segment 4 bases; nucleotides outside the gene matches: 3. CDR1 and CDR2 (germline): SGHTA, FQGNSA. The CDR3 sequence is CASSLASGGGETQYF. The DNA of the CDR3 is TGTGCCAGCAGCTTAGCTAGCGGGGGTGGAGAGACCCAGTACTTC.

Only a few counts were recorded for this clonotype. The chain recombines TRBV5-6 with TRBJ2-5; a possible D gene is TRBD1 (5 bases). From germline, CDR1 is SGHDT and CDR2 YYEEEE. The length of the CDR3 is 13 residues. V was pared by 3 bases and J by 4 bases, with 10 bases between. CDR3 region: CASSSSQGETQYF. For the CDR3, the DNA is TGTGCCAGCAGCTCGTCCCAGGGAGAGACCCAGTACTTC.

The V call is TRBV4-3, the J call TRBJ2-1; 8 nucleotides line up with TRBD2. Trimming cost V 0 bases and J 4 bases; bases outside gene matches: 8. CDR1 and CDR2 from the germline V gene are LGHNA and YSLEER. The CDR3 totals 17 residues. DNA of the CDR3: TGCGCCAGCAGCCAAGACATCAGCGGGGGTGTATACAATGAGCAGTTCTTC. Amino acids: CASSQDISGGVYNEQFF.

CDR3 in amino acids: CASSLNLASLTGELFF. DNA of the CDR3: TGTGCCAGCAGCTTAAACCTAGCTTCATTGACCGGGGAGCTGTTTTTT. The chain is built from TRBV7-2 and TRBJ2-2, with TRBD2 as a possible D gene (5 bases). V was pared by 2 bases and J by 5 bases, with 15 bases between. The CDR3 sequence is 16 residues long. Germline V gene lookup returns CDR1 SGHTA and CDR2 FQGNSA.

This clonotype was detected a few times. V gene TRBV5-1 combines with J gene TRBJ2-5; unclear D gene. Looked up from germline, CDR1 is SGHRS and CDR2 is YFSETQ. V dropped 0 bases and J dropped 1 base, with 7 bases sitting between them. This CDR3 comprises 14 residues. CDR3 coding DNA: TGCGCCAGCAGCTTGGTCCCCCCCCAAGAGACCCAGTACTTC. Encoded protein: CASSLVPPQETQYF.

This clonotype showed up just a few times. The chain uses TRBV6-6 and TRBJ2-3; 8 positions match TRBD1. CDR3 size: 17 residues. Germline CDR1 and CDR2: MNHNY and SVGAGI (reference sequence). V lost 5 bases, J lost 1 base, and 11 bases stayed unmatched. CDR3 sequence (DNA): TGTGCCAGCAGTCCAGGACAGGGTACGGGCGGCACAGATACGCAGTATTTT. Protein: CASSPGQGTGGTDTQYF.

Only a few counts were recorded for this clonotype. The rearrangement links TRBV7-2 to TRBJ1-4; D remains ambiguous. Germline V gene lookup returns CDR1 SGHTA and CDR2 FQGNSA. V was pared by 0 bases and J by 2 bases, with 1 base between. This CDR3 has 13 residues. The CDR3 spells CASSLATNEKLFF. CDR3 nucleotides: TGTGCCAGCAGCTTAGCCACTAATGAAAAACTGTTTTTT.

This clonotype was observed many times. The chain links TRBV6-2 or TRBV6-3 to TRBJ1-1; tentative D call: TRBD1 (5 bases). Germline V gene lookup returns CDR1 MNHEY and CDR2 SVGEGT. The CDR3 covers 19 residues. The germline V and J ends were trimmed by 6 bases and 7 bases, with 33 bases remaining between them. The CDR3 here is CASRRRPALRVGRDGEAFF. In DNA form, the CDR3 reads TGTGCCAGCAGACGGAGGCCAGCACTCAGGGTAGGACGGGACGGTGAAGCTTTCTTT.

V is TRBV7-2 and J is TRBJ2-1; D might be TRBD1 or TRBD2, each matching 6 bases. CDR1 is SGHTA, CDR2 FQGNSA, per germline. This CDR3 is 11 amino acids long. V dropped 7 bases and J dropped 9 bases, with 10 bases sitting between them. CDR3 sequence (DNA): TGTGCCAGCACGGGGGCGGTTGAGCAGTTCTTC. Its protein is CASTGAVEQFF.

There are a few counts of this clonotype. This chain links TRBV7-9 with TRBJ1-1; D is unresolved. From germline, CDR1 is SEHNR and CDR2 FQNEAQ (reference sequence). Trimming stripped 2 bases from V and 3 bases from J, with 13 bases between. The CDR3 runs to 15 residues. The CDR3 region is CASSLNVVGYTEAFF. The CDR3 coding sequence is TGTGCCAGCAGCTTAAACGTTGTGGGCTACACTGAAGCTTTCTTT.

This clonotype was observed at least ten times. The CDR3 nucleotides read TGTGCCAGCAGCTTAAAGACCAGGTGGGAAGAGACCCAGTACTTC. This codes for CASSLKTRWEETQYF. The genes are TRBV7-2 and TRBJ2-5; no firm D call. Trimming stripped 2 bases from V and 3 bases from J, with 13 bases between. Germline V gene data show CDR1 as SGHTA and CDR2 as FQGNSA. The CDR3 has 15 residues.